This T cell receptor (beta chain) originates from a study of naive and memory T cell subsets. V lost 4 bases and J 5 bases, leaving 14 bases between the germline ends. CDR3 length: 14 amino acids. The germline V gene encodes CDR1 GTSNPN and CDR2 SVGIG (reference sequence). Two oligonucleotides, mixed equimolar, formed the beta constant-region primer covering TRBC1 and TRBC2. A single record per CDR3 protein comes from TCRdb applying MiXCR to the UMI-ligation and nested PCR reads. The sample carries about 4,600 distinct CDR3 sequences, 7.2% recorded once. Four subsets defined by CD45RA and CD27 were sorted after CD3, CD4, CD8 and live/dead staining. This clonotype was observed at least ten times.

This chain links TRBV30 with TRBJ2-2; maybe TRBD2 (5 bases). Sequenced material: CD4+ TEMRA cells from blood. Indicated subset: effector memory re-expressing CD45RA, CD45RA+ CD27-. The sequence was obtained from a human donor in good health. Written as DNA, the CDR3 is TGTGCCTGGAACCCGCTAGCAAATACCGGGGAGCTGTTTTTT. Its translation is CAWNPLANTGELFF.